This T cell receptor (beta chain) was identified during a study of cytomegalovirus exposure and HLA in healthy donors. Comment on this clone: Its cognate antigen is unknown.

The PCR made use of 60 Vbeta and 13 Jbeta primers. Assay: immunoSEQ multiplex PCR; the TCRdb copy retains only in-frame clones and omits some. The repertoire consists of under 55,000 clones, with roughly 73% occurring once and the leading ten covering roughly 3%. Study-wide findings and caveats: Association of a missense DCLRE1C variant with TCR beta V- and J-gene trimming was reported in a later analysis.

V lost 2 bases, J lost 3 bases, and 3 bases stayed unmatched. The germline V gene has CDR1 KGHSH and CDR2 LQKENI. The CDR3 loop spans 16 amino acids. Source material: PBMCs. This chain joins TRBV18 and TRBJ2-1; 11 nucleotides agree with TRBD2. This clonotype was sampled from a man younger than 30 in good health and CMV-seronegative. The CDR3 nucleotides read TGTGCCAGCTCACCAGCAGGACTAGCGGGCTACAATGAGCAGTTCTTC. Protein product: CASSPAGLAGYNEQFF.